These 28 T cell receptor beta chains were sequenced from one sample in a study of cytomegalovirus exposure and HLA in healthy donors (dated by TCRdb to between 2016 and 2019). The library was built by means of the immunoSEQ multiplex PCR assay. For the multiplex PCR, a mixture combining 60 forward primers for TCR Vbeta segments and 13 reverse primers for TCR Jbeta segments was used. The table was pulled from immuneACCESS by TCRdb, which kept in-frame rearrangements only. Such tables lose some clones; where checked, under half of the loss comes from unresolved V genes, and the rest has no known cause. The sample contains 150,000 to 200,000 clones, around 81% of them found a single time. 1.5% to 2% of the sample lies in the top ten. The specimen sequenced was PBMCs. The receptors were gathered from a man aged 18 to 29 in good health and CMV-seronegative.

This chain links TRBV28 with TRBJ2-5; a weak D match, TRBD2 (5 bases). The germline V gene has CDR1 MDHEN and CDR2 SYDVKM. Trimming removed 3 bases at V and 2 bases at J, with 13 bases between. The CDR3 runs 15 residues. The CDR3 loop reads CASSLGGLRQETQYF. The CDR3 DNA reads TGTGCCAGCAGTTTGGGCGGGCTGAGGCAAGAGACCCAGTACTTC.

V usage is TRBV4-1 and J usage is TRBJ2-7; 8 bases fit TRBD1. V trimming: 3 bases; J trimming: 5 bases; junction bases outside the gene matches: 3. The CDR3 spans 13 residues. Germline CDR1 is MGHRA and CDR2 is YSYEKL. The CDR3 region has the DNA TGCGCCAGCAGCCAGACAGGGGAAGACGAGCAGTACTTC. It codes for CASSQTGEDEQYF.

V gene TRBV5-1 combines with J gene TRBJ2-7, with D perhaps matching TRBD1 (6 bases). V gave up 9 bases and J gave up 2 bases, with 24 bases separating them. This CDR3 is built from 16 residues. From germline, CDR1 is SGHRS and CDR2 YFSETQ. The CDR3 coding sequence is TGCGCCATCCCCAAAAATGACAGGAAGGGCCCCTACGAGCAGTACTTC. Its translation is CAIPKNDRKGPYEQYF. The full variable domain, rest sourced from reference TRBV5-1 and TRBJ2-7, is KAGVTQTPRYLIKTRGQQVTLSCSPISGHRSVSWYQQTPGQGLQFLFEYFSETQRNKGNFPGRFSGRQFSNSRSEMNVSTLELGDSALYLCAIPKNDRKGPYEQYFGPGTRLTVT.

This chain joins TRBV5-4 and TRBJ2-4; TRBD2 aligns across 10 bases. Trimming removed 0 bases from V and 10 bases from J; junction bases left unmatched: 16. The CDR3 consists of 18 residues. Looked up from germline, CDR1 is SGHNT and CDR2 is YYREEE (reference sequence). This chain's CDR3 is CASSLGGRPSGSAWIQYF. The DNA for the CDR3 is TGTGCCAGCAGCTTGGGGGGACGGCCTAGCGGGAGCGCGTGGATTCAGTACTTC. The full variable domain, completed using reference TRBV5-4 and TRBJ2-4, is ETGVTQSPTHLIKTRGQQVTLRCSSQSGHNTVSWYQQALGQGPQFIFQYYREEENGRGNFPPRFSGLQFPNYSSELNVNALELDDSALYLCASSLGGRPSGSAWIQYFGAGTRLSVL.

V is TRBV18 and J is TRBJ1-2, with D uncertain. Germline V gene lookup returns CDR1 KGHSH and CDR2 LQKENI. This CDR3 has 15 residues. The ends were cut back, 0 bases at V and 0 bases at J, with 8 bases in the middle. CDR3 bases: TGTGCCAGCTCACCACCGATGATAGCTAACTATGGCTACACCTTC. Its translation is CASSPPMIANYGYTF.

The CDR3 loop reads CASSNQGNSNQPQHF. In nucleotides, the CDR3 is TGTGCCAGTAGTAACCAGGGGAATAGCAATCAGCCCCAGCATTTT. V usage is TRBV19 and J usage is TRBJ1-5, with a tentative D call TRBD1 (6 bases). CDR1 is LNHDA, CDR2 SQIVND, per germline (reference sequence). Trimming stripped 4 bases from V and 0 bases from J, with 10 bases between. The CDR3 extends over 15 amino acids.

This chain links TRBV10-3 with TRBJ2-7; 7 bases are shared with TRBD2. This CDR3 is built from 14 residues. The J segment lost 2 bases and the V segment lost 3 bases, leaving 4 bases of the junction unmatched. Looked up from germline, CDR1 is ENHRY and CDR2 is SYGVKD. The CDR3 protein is CAISDYGRTYEQYF. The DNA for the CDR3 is TGTGCCATCAGTGACTACGGGAGGACCTACGAGCAGTACTTC.

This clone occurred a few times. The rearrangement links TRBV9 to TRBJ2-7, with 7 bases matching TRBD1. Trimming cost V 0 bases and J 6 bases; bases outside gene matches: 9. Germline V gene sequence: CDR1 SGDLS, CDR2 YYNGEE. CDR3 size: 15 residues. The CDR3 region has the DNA TGTGCCAGCAGCGTAGTCGAGACAGGGCTTGGCGAGCAGTACTTC. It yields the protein CASSVVETGLGEQYF.

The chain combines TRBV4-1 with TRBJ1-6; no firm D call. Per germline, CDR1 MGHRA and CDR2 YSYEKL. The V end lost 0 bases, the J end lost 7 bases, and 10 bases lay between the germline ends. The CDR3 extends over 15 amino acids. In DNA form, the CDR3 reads TGCGCCAGCAGCCAAGATCCAACAGCAAATTCACCCCTCCACTTT. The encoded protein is CASSQDPTANSPLHF.

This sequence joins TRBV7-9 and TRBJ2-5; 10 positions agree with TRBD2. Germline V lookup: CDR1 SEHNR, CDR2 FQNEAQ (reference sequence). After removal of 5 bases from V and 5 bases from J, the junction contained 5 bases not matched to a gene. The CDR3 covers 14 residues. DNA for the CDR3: TGTGCCAGCAGCCAAGGACTAGCGGTCGAGACCCAGTACTTC. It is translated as CASSQGLAVETQYF.

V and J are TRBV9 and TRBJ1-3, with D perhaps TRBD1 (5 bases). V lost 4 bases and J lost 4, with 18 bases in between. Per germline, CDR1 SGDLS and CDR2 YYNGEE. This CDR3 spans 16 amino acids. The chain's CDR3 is CASSPQRPGGGNTIYF. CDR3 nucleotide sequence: TGTGCCAGCAGCCCTCAAAGACCCGGGGGAGGAAACACCATATATTTT. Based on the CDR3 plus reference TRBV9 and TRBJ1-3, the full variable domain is DSGVTQTPKHLITATGQRVTLRCSPRSGDLSVYWYQQSLDQGLQFLIQYYNGEERAKGNILERFSAQQFPDLHSELNLSSLELGDSALYFCASSPQRPGGGNTIYFGEGSWLTVV.

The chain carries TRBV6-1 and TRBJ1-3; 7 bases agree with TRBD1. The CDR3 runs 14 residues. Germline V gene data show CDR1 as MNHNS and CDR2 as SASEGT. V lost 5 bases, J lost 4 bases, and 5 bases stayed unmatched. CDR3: CASSPLRGGNTIYF. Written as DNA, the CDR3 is TGTGCCAGCAGTCCGCTCAGGGGGGGAAACACCATATATTTT.

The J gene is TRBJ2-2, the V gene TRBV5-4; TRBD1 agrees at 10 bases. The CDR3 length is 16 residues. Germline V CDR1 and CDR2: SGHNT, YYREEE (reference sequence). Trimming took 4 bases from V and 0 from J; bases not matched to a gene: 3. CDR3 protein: CASSGGQGANTGELFF. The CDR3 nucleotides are TGTGCCAGCAGCGGCGGACAGGGGGCGAACACCGGGGAGCTGTTTTTT. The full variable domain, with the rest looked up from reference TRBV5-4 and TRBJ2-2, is ETGVTQSPTHLIKTRGQQVTLRCSSQSGHNTVSWYQQALGQGPQFIFQYYREEENGRGNFPPRFSGLQFPNYSSELNVNALELDDSALYLCASSGGQGANTGELFFGEGSRLTVL.

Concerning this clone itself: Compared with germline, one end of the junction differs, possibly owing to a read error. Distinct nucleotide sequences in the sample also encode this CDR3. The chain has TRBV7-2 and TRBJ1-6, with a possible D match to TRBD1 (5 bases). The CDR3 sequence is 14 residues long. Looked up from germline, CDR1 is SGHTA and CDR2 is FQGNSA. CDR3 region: CASSWRSGNSPLHF. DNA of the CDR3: TGTGCCAGCAGTTGGAGATCAGGGAATTCACCCCTCCACTTC.

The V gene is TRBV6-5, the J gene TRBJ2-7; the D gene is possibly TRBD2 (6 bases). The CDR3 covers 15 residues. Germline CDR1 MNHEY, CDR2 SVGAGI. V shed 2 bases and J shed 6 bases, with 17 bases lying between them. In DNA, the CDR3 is TGTGCCAGCAGTTACGCGGGACGGAGTTCGTTCGAGCAGTACTTC. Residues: CASSYAGRSSFEQYF.

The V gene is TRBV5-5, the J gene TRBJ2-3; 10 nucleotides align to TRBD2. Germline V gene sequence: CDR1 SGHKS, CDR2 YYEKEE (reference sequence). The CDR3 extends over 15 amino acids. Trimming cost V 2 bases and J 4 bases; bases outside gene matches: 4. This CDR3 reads CASSFWSGGADTQYF. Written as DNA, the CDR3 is TGTGCCAGCAGCTTCTGGAGCGGGGGGGCAGATACGCAGTATTTT.

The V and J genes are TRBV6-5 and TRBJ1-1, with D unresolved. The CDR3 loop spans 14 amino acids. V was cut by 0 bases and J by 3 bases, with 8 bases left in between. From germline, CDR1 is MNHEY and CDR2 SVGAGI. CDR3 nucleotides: TGTGCCAGCAGTTACTCCCTACTGGACACTGAAGCTTTCTTT. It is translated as CASSYSLLDTEAFF.

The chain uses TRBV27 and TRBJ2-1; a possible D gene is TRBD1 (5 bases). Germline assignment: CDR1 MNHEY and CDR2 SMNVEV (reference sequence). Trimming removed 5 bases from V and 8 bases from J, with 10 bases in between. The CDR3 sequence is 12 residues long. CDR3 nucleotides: TGTGCCAGCAGTGGGGCTGGTGATGAGCAGTTCTTC. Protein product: CASSGAGDEQFF.

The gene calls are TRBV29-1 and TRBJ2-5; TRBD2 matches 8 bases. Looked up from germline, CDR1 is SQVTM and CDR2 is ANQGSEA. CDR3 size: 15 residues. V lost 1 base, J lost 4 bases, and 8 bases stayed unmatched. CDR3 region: CSVEGGAGDGETQYF. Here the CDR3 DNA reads TGCAGCGTTGAAGGAGGAGCGGGAGATGGAGAGACCCAGTACTTC.

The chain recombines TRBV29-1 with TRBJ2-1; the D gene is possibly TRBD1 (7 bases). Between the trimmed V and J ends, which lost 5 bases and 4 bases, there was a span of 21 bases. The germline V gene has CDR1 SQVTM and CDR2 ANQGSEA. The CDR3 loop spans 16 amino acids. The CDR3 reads CSVRRAGGVRYNEQFF. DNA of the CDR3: TGCAGCGTTAGGAGGGCAGGGGGAGTAAGGTACAATGAGCAGTTCTTC.

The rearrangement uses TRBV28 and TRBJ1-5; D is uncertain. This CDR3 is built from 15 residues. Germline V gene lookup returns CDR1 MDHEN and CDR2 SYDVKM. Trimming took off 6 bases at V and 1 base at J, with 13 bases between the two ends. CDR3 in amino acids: CASRSHGRSNQPQHF. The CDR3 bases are TGTGCCAGCAGGTCCCATGGCAGGAGCAATCAGCCCCAGCATTTT.

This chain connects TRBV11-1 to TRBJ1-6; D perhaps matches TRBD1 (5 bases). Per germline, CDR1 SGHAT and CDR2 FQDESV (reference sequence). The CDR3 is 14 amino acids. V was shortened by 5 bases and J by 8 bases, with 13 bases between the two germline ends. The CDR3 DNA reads TGTGCCAGCAGCCCCCTAGGGGAAGATTCACCCCTCCACTTT. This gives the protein CASSPLGEDSPLHF.

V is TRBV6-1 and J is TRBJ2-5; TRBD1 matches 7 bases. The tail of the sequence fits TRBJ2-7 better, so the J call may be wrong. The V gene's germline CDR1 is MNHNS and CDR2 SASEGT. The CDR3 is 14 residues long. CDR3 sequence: CASSVTGKTYEQYF. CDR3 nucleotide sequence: TGTGCCAGCAGTGTGACAGGGAAGACCTACGAGCAGTACTTC.

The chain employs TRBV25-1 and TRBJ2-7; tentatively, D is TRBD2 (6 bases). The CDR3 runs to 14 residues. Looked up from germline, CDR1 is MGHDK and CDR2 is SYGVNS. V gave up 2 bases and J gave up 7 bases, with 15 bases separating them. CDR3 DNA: TGTGCCAGCAGTGAAGCGGGTCGGGCGGGGGAGCAGTACTTC. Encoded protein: CASSEAGRAGEQYF.

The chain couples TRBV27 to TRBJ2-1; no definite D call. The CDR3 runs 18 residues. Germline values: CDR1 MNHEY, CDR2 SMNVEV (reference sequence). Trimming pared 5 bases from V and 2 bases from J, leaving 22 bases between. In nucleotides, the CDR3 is TGTGCCAGCAGTACGTTTTTGAGAGTAAACCTCCCCTACAATGAGCAGTTCTTC. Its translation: CASSTFLRVNLPYNEQFF.

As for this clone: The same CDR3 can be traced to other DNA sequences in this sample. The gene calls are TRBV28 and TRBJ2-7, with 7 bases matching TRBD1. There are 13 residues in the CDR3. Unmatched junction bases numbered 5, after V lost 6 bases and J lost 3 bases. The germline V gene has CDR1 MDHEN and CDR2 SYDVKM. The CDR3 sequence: CASSQGQLYEQYF. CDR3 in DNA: TGTGCCAGCAGCCAGGGACAGCTCTACGAGCAGTACTTC.

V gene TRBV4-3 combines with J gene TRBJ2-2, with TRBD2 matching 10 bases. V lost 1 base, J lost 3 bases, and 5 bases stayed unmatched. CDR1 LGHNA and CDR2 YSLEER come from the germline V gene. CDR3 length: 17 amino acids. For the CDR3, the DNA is TGCGCCAGCAGCCAAGGGAGCCTAGCGGGAGACACCGGGGAGCTGTTTTTT. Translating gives CASSQGSLAGDTGELFF.

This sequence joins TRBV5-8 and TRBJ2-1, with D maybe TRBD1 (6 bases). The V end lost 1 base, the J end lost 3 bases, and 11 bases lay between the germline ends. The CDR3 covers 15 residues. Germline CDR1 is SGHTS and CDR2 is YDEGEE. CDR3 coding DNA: TGTGCCAGCAGCTTGTCGGGACAAATCTACAATGAGCAGTTCTTC. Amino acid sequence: CASSLSGQIYNEQFF.